The 5 T cell receptor beta chains below were found in one sample sequenced in a study of cytomegalovirus exposure and HLA in healthy donors. Vbeta (60) and Jbeta (13) primers were used in the PCR. Some clones are missing from TCRdb's copy, which holds only in-frame ones; the method was immunoSEQ multiplex PCR. The sample features about 34,000 clones, with 3% to 3.5% in its top ten. Sequencing was performed on PBMCs. The receptors stem from a woman aged 40 to 55 in good health and CMV-seropositive.

The CDR3 region is CASSPSGLSTDTQYF. For the CDR3, the DNA is TGCGCCAGCAGCCCCTCGGGACTCAGCACAGATACGCAGTATTTT. This chain connects TRBV4-1 to TRBJ2-3; D may be TRBD2 (6 bases). The CDR3 is 15 residues long. Trimming shortened V by 4 bases and J by 0 bases, and 11 bases separated the two germline ends. Germline V gene data show CDR1 as MGHRA and CDR2 as YSYEKL.

This chain uses TRBV6-1 with TRBJ1-5; D might be TRBD1 (5 bases). This CDR3 has 16 amino acids. CDR1 and CDR2 (germline): MNHNS, SASEGT. The V end was cut by 0 bases, the J end by 4 bases, with 13 bases between. CDR3 coding DNA: TGTGCCAGCAGTGAAGCGCAAGGGGTCCGTAATCAGCCCCAGCATTTT. Its protein product is CASSEAQGVRNQPQHF.

The V and J genes are TRBV7-8 and TRBJ2-1, with TRBD1 matching 7 bases. V lost 0 bases to trimming and J lost 5 bases; unmatched junction nucleotides: 10. From germline, CDR1 is SGHVS and CDR2 FQNEAQ. The CDR3 runs 17 residues. In nucleotides, the CDR3 is TGTGCCAGCAGCTTAGCTTACAGGGGAGACAACAACAATGAGCAGTTCTTC. Protein product: CASSLAYRGDNNNEQFF.

The chain is built from TRBV19 and TRBJ2-3, with 8 bases that match TRBD2. The CDR3 length is 15 residues. Germline V lookup: CDR1 LNHDA, CDR2 SQIVND (reference sequence). V was clipped by 4 bases and J by 6 bases; unmatched bases: 9. CDR3 protein: CASSTPRGRSDTQYF. The DNA for the CDR3 is TGTGCCAGTAGTACGCCTCGCGGGAGGTCTGATACGCAGTATTTT.

The chain couples TRBV6-1 to TRBJ2-3; maybe TRBD2 (6 bases). Germline V gene data show CDR1 as MNHNS and CDR2 as SASEGT. Between the trimmed V and J ends, which lost 2 bases and 6 bases, there was a span of 18 bases. CDR3 size: 16 residues. CDR3 bases: TGTGCCAGCAGTGAAATCTCCGGGAGAGTGGCCGATACGCAGTATTTT. It is translated as CASSEISGRVADTQYF.